This T cell receptor (beta chain) was identified in a study of regulatory T cells in long-lasting Graves disease. Overall study findings and caveats: Persistent disease samples used TRBV28, TRBJ1-2 and TRBJ2-5 preferentially.

The authors built TCR beta libraries using iRepertoire HTBI primers and Arm-PCR of CDR3 regions. MiXCR, applied by TCRdb to the multiplex PCR reads, yields one record per CDR3 protein. The table lists around 420,000 distinct CDR3 sequences, around 15% of them singletons. With respect to this clonotype: The antigen is unknown.

Noted time point: newly diagnosed GD, antithyroid drugs for less than 3 months. PBMC-derived RNA was used for the TCR library. Germline trimming cut 1 base from V and 7 bases from J; bases unmatched to any gene: 11. The CDR3 length is 18 residues. Germline V CDR1 and CDR2: SGHTA, FQGNSA. The TCR sequence derives from a female donor with Graves disease. The chain recombines TRBV7-2 with TRBJ2-2, with 11 bases matching TRBD2. This material consisted of peripheral blood mononuclear cells (PBMCs), taken at new diagnosis, from a patient treated with antithyroid drugs. The DNA for the CDR3 is TGTGCCAGCAGCTTAGTCTTAGCGGGAGGGCCGGACGGCGGGGAGCTGTTTTTT. Translating gives CASSLVLAGGPDGGELFF.